This paragraph covers one T cell receptor beta chain sequence. What it binds is not known. The table came from immunoSEQ multiplex PCR; TCRdb's copy has only in-frame clones and leaves some out. In the table there are approximately 88,000 clones, 95% to 97% of which are singletons. This sample was taken from a study of cytomegalovirus exposure and HLA in healthy donors. General study findings and limits: Among TCR beta chains, those listed as cytomegalovirus-associated numbered over 150.

The CDR3 is 15 amino acids. The V gene's germline CDR1 is GTSNPN and CDR2 SVGIG (reference sequence). With 1 base removed from V and 4 bases from J, the gap between germline ends came to 14 bases. The chain couples TRBV30 to TRBJ1-3; TRBD1 is a possible D gene (5 bases). The specimen was PBMCs. The TCR sequence derives from a young woman in good health and CMV-seronegative. DNA for the CDR3: TGTGCCTGGAGTGGTTTCGGGGGTTTCGGAAACACCATATATTTT. Its protein product is CAWSGFGGFGNTIYF. The full variable domain, its missing parts supplied by reference TRBV30 and TRBJ1-3, is SQTIHQWPATLVQPVGSPLSLECTVEGTSNPNLYWYRQAAGRGLQLLFYSVGIGQISSEVPQNLSASRPQDRQFILSSKKLLLSDSGFYLCAWSGFGGFGNTIYFGEGSWLTVV.